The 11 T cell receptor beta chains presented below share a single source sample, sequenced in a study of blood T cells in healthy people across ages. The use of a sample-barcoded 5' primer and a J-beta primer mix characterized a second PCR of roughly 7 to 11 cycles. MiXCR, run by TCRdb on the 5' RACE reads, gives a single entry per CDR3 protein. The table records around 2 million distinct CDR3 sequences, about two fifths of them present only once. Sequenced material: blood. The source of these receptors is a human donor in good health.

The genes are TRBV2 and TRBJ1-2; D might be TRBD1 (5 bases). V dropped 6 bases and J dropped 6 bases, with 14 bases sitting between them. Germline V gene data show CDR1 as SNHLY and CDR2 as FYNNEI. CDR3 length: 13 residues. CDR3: CASSDGQGNGYTF. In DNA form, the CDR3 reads TGTGCCAGCAGCGACGGACAAGGGAATGGCTACACCTTC.

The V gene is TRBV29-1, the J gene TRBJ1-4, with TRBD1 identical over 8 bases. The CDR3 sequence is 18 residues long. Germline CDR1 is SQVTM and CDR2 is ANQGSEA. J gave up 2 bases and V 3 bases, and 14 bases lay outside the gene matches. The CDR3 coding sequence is TGCAGCGTTGATCCTCCGGACAGGGAAAGAGTCACTAATGAAAAACTGTTTTTT. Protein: CSVDPPDRERVTNEKLFF.

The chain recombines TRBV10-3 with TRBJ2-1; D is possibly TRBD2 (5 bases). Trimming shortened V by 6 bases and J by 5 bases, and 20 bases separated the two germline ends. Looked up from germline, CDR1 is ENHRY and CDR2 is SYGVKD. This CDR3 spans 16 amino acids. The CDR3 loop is CAIRLQADVRHNEQFF. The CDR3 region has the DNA TGTGCCATCAGACTCCAAGCGGACGTACGACACAATGAGCAGTTCTTC.

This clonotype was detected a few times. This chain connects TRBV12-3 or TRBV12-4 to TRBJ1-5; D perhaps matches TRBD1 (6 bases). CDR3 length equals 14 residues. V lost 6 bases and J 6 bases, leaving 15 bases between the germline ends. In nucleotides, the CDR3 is TGTGCCAGCAGCCCAGGGGTATCGGGTCAGCCCCAGCATTTT. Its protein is CASSPGVSGQPQHF.

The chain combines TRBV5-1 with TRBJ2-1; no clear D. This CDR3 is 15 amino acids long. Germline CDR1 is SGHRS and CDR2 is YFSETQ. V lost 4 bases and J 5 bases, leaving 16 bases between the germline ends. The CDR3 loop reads CASSTHGSIDNEQFF. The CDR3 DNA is TGCGCCAGCAGCACACACGGGTCAATCGACAATGAGCAGTTCTTC.

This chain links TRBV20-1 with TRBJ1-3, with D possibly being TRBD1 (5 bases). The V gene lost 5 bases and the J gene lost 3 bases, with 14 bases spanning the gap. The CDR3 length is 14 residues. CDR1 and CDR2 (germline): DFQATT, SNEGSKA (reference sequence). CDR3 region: CSAEQALGGNTIYF. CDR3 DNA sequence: TGCAGTGCTGAACAGGCGCTGGGTGGAAACACCATATATTTT.

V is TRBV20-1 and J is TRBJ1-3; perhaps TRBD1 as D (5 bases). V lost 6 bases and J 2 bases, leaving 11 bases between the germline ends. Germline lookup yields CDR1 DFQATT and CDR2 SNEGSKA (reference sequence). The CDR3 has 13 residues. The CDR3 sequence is CSAPGGAGNTIYF. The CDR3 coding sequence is TGCAGTGCCCCGGGGGGGGCTGGAAACACCATATATTTT.

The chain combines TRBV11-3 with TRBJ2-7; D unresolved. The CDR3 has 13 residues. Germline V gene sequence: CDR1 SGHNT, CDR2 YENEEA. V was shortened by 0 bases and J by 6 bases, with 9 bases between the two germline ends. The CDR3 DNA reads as TGTGCCAGCAGCTTAGATTCCGGATCCGAGCAGTACTTC. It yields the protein CASSLDSGSEQYF.

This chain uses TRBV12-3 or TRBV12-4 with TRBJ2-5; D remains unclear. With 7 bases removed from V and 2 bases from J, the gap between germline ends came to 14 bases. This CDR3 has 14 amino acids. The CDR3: CASTLGLPQETQYF. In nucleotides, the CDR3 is TGTGCCAGCACCTTAGGGCTACCTCAAGAGACCCAGTACTTC.

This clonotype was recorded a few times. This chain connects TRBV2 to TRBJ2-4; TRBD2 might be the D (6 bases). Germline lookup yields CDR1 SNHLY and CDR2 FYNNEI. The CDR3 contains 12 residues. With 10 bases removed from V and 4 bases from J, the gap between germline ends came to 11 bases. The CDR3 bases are TGTGCCATCGGGACTCCTAAAAACATTCAGTACTTC. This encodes CAIGTPKNIQYF.

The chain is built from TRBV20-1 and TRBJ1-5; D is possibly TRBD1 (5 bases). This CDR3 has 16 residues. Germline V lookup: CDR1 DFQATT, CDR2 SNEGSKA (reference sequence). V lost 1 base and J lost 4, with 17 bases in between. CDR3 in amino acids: CSARAGDPGMNQPQHF. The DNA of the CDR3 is TGCAGTGCTAGAGCTGGGGACCCAGGGATGAATCAGCCCCAGCATTTT.